This record looks at one T cell receptor beta chain sequence and its context. This sample was included in a study of control samples from healthy donors and cancer patients. Some clones are missing from TCRdb's copy, which holds only in-frame ones; the method was immunoSEQ multiplex PCR. The table lists fewer than 120,000 clones, around 89% of them singletons. Germline CDR1 is MNHEY and CDR2 is SVGAGI. The CDR3 has 14 residues. The V gene lost 2 bases and the J gene lost 7 bases, with 9 bases spanning the gap. The source is a woman in her fifties or sixties with lung cancer. The chain combines TRBV6-5 with TRBJ1-6; D is undetermined. The sequenced material came from PBMCs. Here the CDR3 reads CASSYLQENSPLHF. The CDR3 nucleotides read TGTGCCAGCAGTTACCTTCAGGAAAATTCACCCCTCCACTTT.